The source of this T cell receptor beta chain is a study of OX40 agonist ivuxolimab in advanced cancers. Study conclusions and caveats: Clonal expansion among partial responders at 0.1-3.0 mg/kg ranked near the lowest. Antigen targets of the expanded peripheral T cells went undetermined. Dose levels from 0.1 to 3.0 mg/kg saw CD4+ and CD8+ blood T cells expand clonally by week 6.

Generated by immunoSEQ multiplex PCR, the TCRdb table keeps only in-frame clones and is missing some. The sample has some 76,000 clones, approximately 84% seen once. The V end lost 0 bases, the J end lost 3 bases, and 9 bases lay between the germline ends. The CDR3 covers 14 residues. The germline V gene encodes CDR1 LNHDA and CDR2 SQIVND (reference sequence). Systemic immunosuppression or a history of autoimmune disease excluded patients. With respect to this clone: Its target is not known.

The clonotype comes from an adult with an advanced solid tumor such as melanoma, head and neck, liver or kidney cancer. Sequences were derived from CD4+ or CD8+ T cells sorted from blood, sampled in a trial of the OX40 agonist ivuxolimab. This rearrangement joins TRBV19 to TRBJ2-7, with a weak D call TRBD1 (5 bases). CDR3 loop: CASSIDGAYYEQYF. CDR3 sequence (DNA): TGTGCCAGTAGTATAGATGGGGCATACTACGAGCAGTACTTC.